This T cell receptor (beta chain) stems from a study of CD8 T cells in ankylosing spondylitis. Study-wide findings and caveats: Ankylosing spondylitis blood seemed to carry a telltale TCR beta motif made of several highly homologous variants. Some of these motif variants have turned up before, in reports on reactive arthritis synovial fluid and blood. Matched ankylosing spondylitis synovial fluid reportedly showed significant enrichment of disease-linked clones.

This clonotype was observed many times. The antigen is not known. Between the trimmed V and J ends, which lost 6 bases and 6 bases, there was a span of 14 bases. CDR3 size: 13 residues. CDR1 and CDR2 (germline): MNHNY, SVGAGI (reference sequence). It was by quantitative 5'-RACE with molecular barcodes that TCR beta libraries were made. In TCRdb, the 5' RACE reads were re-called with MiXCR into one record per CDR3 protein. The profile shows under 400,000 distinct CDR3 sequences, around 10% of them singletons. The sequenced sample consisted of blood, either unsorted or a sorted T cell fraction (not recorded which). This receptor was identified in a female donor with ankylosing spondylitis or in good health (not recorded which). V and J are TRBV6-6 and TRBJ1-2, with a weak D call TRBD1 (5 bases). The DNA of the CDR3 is TGTGCCAGCAGCTATATCCTCAGGGATGGCTACACCTTC. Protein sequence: CASSYILRDGYTF.